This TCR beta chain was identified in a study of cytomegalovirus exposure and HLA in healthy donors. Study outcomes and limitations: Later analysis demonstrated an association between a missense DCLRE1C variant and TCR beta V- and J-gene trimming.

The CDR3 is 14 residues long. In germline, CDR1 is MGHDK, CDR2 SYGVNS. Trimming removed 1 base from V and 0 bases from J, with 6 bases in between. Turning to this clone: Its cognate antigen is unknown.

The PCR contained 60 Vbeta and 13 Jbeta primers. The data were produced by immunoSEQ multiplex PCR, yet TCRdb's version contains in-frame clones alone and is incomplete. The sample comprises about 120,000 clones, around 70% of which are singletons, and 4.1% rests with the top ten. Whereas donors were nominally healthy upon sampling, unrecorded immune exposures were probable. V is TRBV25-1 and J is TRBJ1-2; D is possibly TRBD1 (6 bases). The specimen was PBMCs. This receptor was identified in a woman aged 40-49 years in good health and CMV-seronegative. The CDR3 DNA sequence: TGTGCCAGCAGTGAATGGACAGCTAACTATGGCTACACCTTC. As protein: CASSEWTANYGYTF.